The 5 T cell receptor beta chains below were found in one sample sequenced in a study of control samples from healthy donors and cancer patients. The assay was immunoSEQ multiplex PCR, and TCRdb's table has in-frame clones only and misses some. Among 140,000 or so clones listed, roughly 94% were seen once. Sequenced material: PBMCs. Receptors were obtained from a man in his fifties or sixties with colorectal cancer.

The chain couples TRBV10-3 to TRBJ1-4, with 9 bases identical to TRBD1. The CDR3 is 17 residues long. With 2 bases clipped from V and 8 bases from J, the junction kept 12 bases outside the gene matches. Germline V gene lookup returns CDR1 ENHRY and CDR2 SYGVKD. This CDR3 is CAISEGPLQGAGEKLFF. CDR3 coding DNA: TGTGCCATCAGTGAGGGGCCCCTACAGGGGGCAGGAGAAAAACTGTTTTTT.

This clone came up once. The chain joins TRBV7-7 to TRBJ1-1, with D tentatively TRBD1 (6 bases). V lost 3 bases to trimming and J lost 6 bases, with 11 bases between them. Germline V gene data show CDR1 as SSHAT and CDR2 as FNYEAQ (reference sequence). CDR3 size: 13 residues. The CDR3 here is CASSLNRVAEAFF. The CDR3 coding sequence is TGTGCCAGCAGCTTGAACAGGGTGGCTGAAGCTTTCTTT. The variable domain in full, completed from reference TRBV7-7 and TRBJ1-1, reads GAGVSQSPRYKVTKRGQDVTLRCDPISSHATLYWYQQALGQGPEFLTYFNYEAQPDKSGLPSDRFSAERPEGSISTLTIQRTEQRDSAMYRCASSLNRVAEAFFGQGTRLTVV.

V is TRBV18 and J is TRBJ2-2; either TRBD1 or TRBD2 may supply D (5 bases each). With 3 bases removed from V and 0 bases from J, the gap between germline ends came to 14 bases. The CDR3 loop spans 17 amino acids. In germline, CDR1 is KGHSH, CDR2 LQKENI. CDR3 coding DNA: TGTGCCAGCTCACCCACGGGGCAGTTCGCGAACACCGGGGAGCTGTTTTTT. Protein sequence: CASSPTGQFANTGELFF.

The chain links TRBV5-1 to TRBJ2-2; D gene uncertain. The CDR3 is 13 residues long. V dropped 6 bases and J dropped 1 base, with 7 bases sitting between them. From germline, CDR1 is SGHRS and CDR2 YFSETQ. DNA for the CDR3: TGCGCCAGCAACCCGCAGAACACCGGGGAGCTGTTTTTT. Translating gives CASNPQNTGELFF.

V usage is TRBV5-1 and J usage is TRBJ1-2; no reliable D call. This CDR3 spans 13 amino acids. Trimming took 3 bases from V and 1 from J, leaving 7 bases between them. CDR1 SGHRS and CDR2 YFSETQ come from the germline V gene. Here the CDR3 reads CASSSTVNYGYTF. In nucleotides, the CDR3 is TGCGCCAGCAGCTCGACGGTTAACTATGGCTACACCTTC.